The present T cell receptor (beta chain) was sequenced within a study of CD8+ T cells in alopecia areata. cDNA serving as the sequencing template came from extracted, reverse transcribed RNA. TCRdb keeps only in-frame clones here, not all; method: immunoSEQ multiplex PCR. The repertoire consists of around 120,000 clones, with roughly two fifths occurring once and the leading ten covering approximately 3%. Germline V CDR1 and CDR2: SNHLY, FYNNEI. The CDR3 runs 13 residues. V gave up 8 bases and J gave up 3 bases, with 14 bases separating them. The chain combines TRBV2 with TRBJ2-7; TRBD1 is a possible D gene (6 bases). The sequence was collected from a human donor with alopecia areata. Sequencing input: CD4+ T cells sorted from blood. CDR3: CASRRTASYEQYF. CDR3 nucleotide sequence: TGTGCCAGCCGACGGACAGCGAGCTACGAGCAGTACTTC. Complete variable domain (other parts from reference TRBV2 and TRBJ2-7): EPEVTQTPSHQVTQMGQEVILRCVPISNHLYFYWYRQILGQKVEFLVSFYNNEISEKSEIFDDQFSVERPDGSNFTLKIRSTKLEDSAMYFCASRRTASYEQYFGPGTRLTVT.